The clone carrying this T cell receptor beta chain was seen a handful of times. The sample is drawn from a study of T-cell reconstitution after alpha-beta-depleted transplantation in children. The authors prepared the TCRbeta library with unique molecular identifiers. TCRdb re-analysed the PCR reads in MiXCR, keeping a single row per CDR3 protein. The repertoire holds 450,000 to 600,000 distinct CDR3 sequences, with approximately 20% as singletons. V was clipped by 0 bases and J by 3 bases; unmatched bases: 5. The CDR3 has 15 amino acids. CDR1 and CDR2 from the germline V gene are DFQATT and SNEGSKA (reference sequence).

This chain links TRBV20-1 with TRBJ1-5; 7 bases line up with TRBD1. This clonotype was sampled from a human donor who donated a stem cell graft to a child with acute lymphoblastic leukemia. The sample consisted of PBMCs from the stem cell graft donor, taken from the stem cell graft. In DNA form, the CDR3 reads TGCAGTGCTAGAGATGTCGACAGGGCCAATCAGCCCCAGCATTTT. Protein: CSARDVDRANQPQHF.